Listed here are 3 T cell receptor beta chains from one sample, sequenced in a study of OX40 agonist ivuxolimab in advanced cancers. TCRdb's table, derived via immunoSEQ multiplex PCR, lists solely in-frame clones and lacks some. Here the sample spans over 80,000 clones, around 87% being singletons. The sequencing used CD4+ or CD8+ T cells sorted from blood, collected in a trial of the OX40 agonist ivuxolimab. All receptors derive from an adult with an advanced solid tumor such as melanoma, head and neck, liver or kidney cancer.

V usage is TRBV28 and J usage is TRBJ1-2; TRBD1 is a possible D gene (5 bases). The ends were cut back, 6 bases at V and 2 bases at J, with 10 bases in the middle. The CDR3 contains 13 residues. From germline, CDR1 is MDHEN and CDR2 SYDVKM. The CDR3 DNA reads TGTGCCAGCAGCCAAGACAGAAACTATGGCTACACCTTC. As protein: CASSQDRNYGYTF.

The V and J genes are TRBV11-2 and TRBJ2-1; the match to TRBD1 covers 9 bases. V lost 6 bases and J lost 0; bases outside the gene matches: 3. There are 15 residues in the CDR3. CDR1 and CDR2 (germline): SGHAT, FQNNGV. CDR3 in amino acids: CASSLDRGSYNEQFF. CDR3 sequence (DNA): TGTGCCAGCAGTTTGGACAGGGGCTCCTACAATGAGCAGTTCTTC.

This clone appeared a single time. V and J are TRBV2 and TRBJ2-2; TRBD1 agrees at 7 bases. The J segment lost 6 bases and the V segment lost 7 bases, leaving 11 bases of the junction unmatched. The CDR3 length is 15 residues. Germline V gives CDR1 SNHLY, CDR2 FYNNEI. This CDR3 reads CASTGEGGEAGELFF. CDR3 bases: TGTGCCAGCACCGGGGAAGGGGGCGAGGCCGGGGAGCTGTTTTTT.